What follows are 21 T cell receptor beta chains derived from one specimen sequenced in a study of Japanese encephalitis immunity and Zika vaccine responses. For 6 days, PBMCs labeled with CFSE were cultured with peptide pools at 0.8 to 1 ug/mL each. Unfixed live CD56-CD19-CD16-CD3+CD4+ CFSE-low cells were sorted as proliferating CD4 T cells. MiXCR, applied by TCRdb to the 5' RACE reads, yields one record per CDR3 protein. The data contain some 130 distinct CDR3 sequences, around 1.5% of them seen just once; the ten biggest clones take up approximately 56%. The material was antigen-activated CD4+ T cells from blood, cultured, obtained during a Zika inactivated vaccine study. The origin of the receptors is an adult man who received an inactivated Zika virus vaccine.

By its share, this clonotype is large. The J gene is TRBJ1-1, the V gene TRBV5-8, with 7 bases that match TRBD1. This CDR3 spans 14 amino acids. V shed 0 bases, J shed 6 bases, and the junction held 5 bases outside the gene matches. CDR1 and CDR2 from the germline V gene are SGHTS and YDEGEE. The CDR3 loop is CASSLGGGYSEAFF. The CDR3 DNA reads TGTGCCAGCAGCTTGGGAGGGGGCTATTCTGAAGCTTTCTTT.

By share, this clonotype counts as large (0.1 to 1%). The genes are TRBV9 and TRBJ1-1, with D perhaps matching TRBD1 (6 bases). The germline V gene encodes CDR1 SGDLS and CDR2 YYNGEE. The CDR3 length is 16 residues. V lost 2 bases, J lost 1 base, and 15 bases lay in between. The CDR3 DNA is TGTGCCAGCAGCGTTCGTGGGGACACCCAGAACACTGAAGCTTTCTTT. As protein: CASSVRGDTQNTEAFF.

In its sample, this clonotype ranks as medium-sized. The chain is built from TRBV7-9 and TRBJ1-4, with 10 bases lining up with TRBD1. Germline assignment: CDR1 SEHNR and CDR2 FQNEAQ (reference sequence). V dropped 1 base and J dropped 8; count of bases not matched to a gene: 1. The CDR3 runs to 14 residues. The CDR3 spells CASSLGQGAEKLFF. The CDR3 DNA sequence: TGTGCCAGCAGCTTAGGACAGGGGGCGGAAAAACTGTTTTTT. Full variable domain (rest looked up from reference TRBV7-9 and TRBJ1-4): DTGVSQNPRHKITKRGQNVTFRCDPISEHNRLYWYRQTLGQGPEFLTYFQNEAQLEKSRLLSDRFSAERPKGSFSTLEIQRTEQGDSAMYLCASSLGQGAEKLFFGSGTQLSVL.

This clonotype ranks as large. The chain joins TRBV5-1 to TRBJ1-1; no clear D. The germline V and J ends were trimmed by 0 bases and 4 bases, with 10 bases remaining between them. The CDR3 has 14 amino acids. CDR1 SGHRS and CDR2 YFSETQ come from the germline V gene. CDR3 region: CASSLAGFGTEAFF. CDR3 nucleotide sequence: TGCGCCAGCAGCTTGGCTGGGTTTGGCACTGAAGCTTTCTTT.

Details on this clonotype: A much more abundant neighbour one base away suggests this may be a read error. The V and J genes are TRBV12-3 or TRBV12-4 and TRBJ2-7; TRBD2 matches at 8 bases. CDR3 size: 14 residues. The V segment lost 5 bases and the J segment 3 bases; nucleotides outside the gene matches: 6. The CDR3 sequence is CASSPGGTSYEQYF. The CDR3, as DNA: TGTGCCAGCAGTCCGGGGGGGACAAGCTACGAGCAGTACTTC.

This clonotype is medium-sized. V gene TRBV6-5 combines with J gene TRBJ1-1; possible D gene TRBD1, 5 bases. Trimming pared 8 bases from V and 4 bases from J, leaving 14 bases between. The V gene's germline CDR1 is MNHEY and CDR2 SVGAGI. The CDR3 runs to 13 residues. Here the CDR3 reads CASGQGVSTEAFF. CDR3 DNA: TGTGCCAGCGGCCAGGGCGTCAGCACTGAAGCTTTCTTT.

Comments on this clonotype: This clone may be a read error of a much larger clone one base away. J is TRBJ1-6 and V is TRBV4-3; D gene uncertain. The CDR3 consists of 17 residues. From germline, CDR1 is LGHNA and CDR2 YSLEER. The CDR3 is CANSQERAETYNSPLHF. CDR3 sequence (DNA): TGCGCCAACAGCCAAGAGAGGGCAGAGACCTATAATTCACCCCTCCACTTT.

This clonotype is large. The gene calls are TRBV29-1 and TRBJ2-3; D not resolved. V lost 2 bases and J 5 bases, leaving 8 bases between the germline ends. CDR1 SQVTM and CDR2 ANQGSEA come from the germline V gene. The CDR3 is 12 amino acids. Written as DNA, the CDR3 is TGCAGCGTTGAATCTGGCGGAGATACGCAGTATTTT. This gives the protein CSVESGGDTQYF.

By frequency in the sample, this clonotype is large. The CDR3 bases are TGCGCCAGCAGCCGAGGGACAGGACCTCCGTATGGCTACACCTTC. Its protein is CASSRGTGPPYGYTF. V usage is TRBV4-1 and J usage is TRBJ1-2; 8 nucleotides line up with TRBD1. The CDR3 length is 15 residues. CDR1 MGHRA and CDR2 YSYEKL come from the germline V gene. With 4 bases clipped from V and 5 bases from J, the junction kept 9 bases outside the gene matches.

By share of the sample, this clonotype is medium-sized (0.01 to 0.1%). This may come from a read error, since a much larger clone is one base off. This chain joins TRBV19 and TRBJ2-2; D is uncertain. Germline V gives CDR1 LNHDA, CDR2 SQIVND (reference sequence). The CDR3 has 14 amino acids. The CDR3 region has the DNA TGTGCCAGTAGTATGGATGGGAACGCCGGGGAGCTGTTTTTT. This encodes CASSMDGNAGELFF.

By sample share, this clonotype is large. The chain carries TRBV9 and TRBJ2-1; D is possibly TRBD2 (5 bases). V shed 2 bases and J shed 0 bases, with 12 bases lying between them. Germline values: CDR1 SGDLS, CDR2 YYNGEE. This CDR3 has 16 residues. CDR3 nucleotides: TGTGCCAGCAGCGTTCTCGGGATGAGCTCCTACAATGAGCAGTTCTTC. Translating it yields CASSVLGMSSYNEQFF.

Relative to its sample, this clonotype is large. CDR3 in amino acids: CATSDLVTGVTDTQYF. The DNA of the CDR3 is TGTGCCACCAGTGATTTGGTGACAGGAGTCACAGATACGCAGTATTTT. The V call is TRBV24-1, the J call TRBJ2-3; D may be TRBD1 (6 bases). The V gene lost 0 bases and the J gene lost 2 bases, with 11 bases spanning the gap. The germline gives CDR1 KGHDR, CDR2 SFDVKD. The CDR3 contains 16 residues.

In this sample, this clonotype is medium-sized (0.01 to 0.1%). This sequence joins TRBV5-1 and TRBJ2-5; tentatively, D is TRBD1 or TRBD2 (5 bases each). Germline lookup yields CDR1 SGHRS and CDR2 YFSETQ. V lost 4 bases, J lost 1 base, and 11 bases lay in between. The length of the CDR3 is 14 residues. CDR3: CASSLGRPQETQYF. CDR3 nucleotide sequence: TGCGCCAGCAGCCTGGGACGTCCCCAAGAGACCCAGTACTTC.

This clonotype is large by share. CDR3 bases: TGCAGCTATTGGGGGGGACAGGCCTACGAGCAGTACTTC. Its protein is CSYWGGQAYEQYF. The rearrangement links TRBV29-1 to TRBJ2-7, with a tentative D call TRBD1 (8 bases). The CDR3 is 13 residues long. CDR1 and CDR2 (germline): SQVTM, ANQGSEA. Trimming left V 8 bases short and J 2 bases short, with 16 bases between.

This clonotype is labeled as large. The chain links TRBV9 to TRBJ1-5, with unresolved D. Germline assignment: CDR1 SGDLS and CDR2 YYNGEE. V was cut by 4 bases and J by 6 bases, with 11 bases left in between. This CDR3 spans 13 amino acids. The chain's CDR3 is CASSSRTGQPQHF. For the CDR3, the DNA is TGTGCCAGCAGCTCGCGGACGGGTCAGCCCCAGCATTTT.

By share, this clonotype ranks as medium-sized. The chain recombines TRBV29-1 with TRBJ2-1, with 9 nucleotides matching TRBD2. The germline V gene has CDR1 SQVTM and CDR2 ANQGSEA. There are 16 residues in the CDR3. The J segment lost 4 bases and the V segment lost 4 bases, leaving 11 bases of the junction unmatched. Here the CDR3 DNA reads TGCAGCGTTGGAAAGGGACTAGCTGGGGAGTACAATGAGCAGTTCTTC. Its protein product is CSVGKGLAGEYNEQFF.

This clonotype is large. This chain connects TRBV29-1 to TRBJ1-2; D remains unclear. CDR3 size: 14 residues. Germline CDR1 is SQVTM and CDR2 is ANQGSEA. V shed 1 base and J shed 5 bases, with 14 bases lying between them. The CDR3 region has the DNA TGCAGCGTTGAAGGGCAGGCCTCTACTTATGGCTACACCTTC. It encodes CSVEGQASTYGYTF.

This clonotype is labeled large (0.1 to 1%). J is TRBJ1-1 and V is TRBV5-8; D gene uncertain. CDR1 and CDR2 (germline): SGHTS, YDEGEE. V was cut by 5 bases and J by 1 base, with 12 bases left in between. CDR3 size: 14 residues. Here the CDR3 DNA reads TGTGCCAGCAGAGTTTTGGGCGAGAACACTGAAGCTTTCTTT. Encoded protein: CASRVLGENTEAFF.

This clonotype is large in the sample. The chain has TRBV2 and TRBJ2-6; 7 bases line up with TRBD1. After removal of 8 bases from V and 2 bases from J, the junction contained 9 bases not matched to a gene. CDR3 length: 16 residues. Germline CDR1 SNHLY, CDR2 FYNNEI. CDR3 coding DNA: TGTGCCAGCCCTCCCCGACAGGGTACTGGGGCCAACGTCCTGACTTTC. Encoded protein: CASPPRQGTGANVLTF.

Within the sample, this clonotype is hyperexpanded (1% or more). The chain couples TRBV6-8 to TRBJ1-5; maybe TRBD1 (5 bases). CDR1 and CDR2 from the germline V gene are MNHGY and SAAAGT. This CDR3 comprises 16 residues. V lost 8 bases, J lost 1 base, and 18 bases lay in between. The CDR3 here is CASGAWFCGSNQPQHF. The DNA of the CDR3 is TGTGCCAGCGGGGCCTGGTTCTGCGGGAGCAATCAGCCCCAGCATTTT.

This clonotype is medium-sized. The rearrangement links TRBV20-1 to TRBJ2-7; D tentatively fits TRBD1 or TRBD2 (6 bases each). V was shortened by 4 bases and J by 3 bases, with 16 bases between the two germline ends. CDR1 and CDR2 from the germline V gene are DFQATT and SNEGSKA (reference sequence). The CDR3 loop spans 14 amino acids. CDR3 amino acids: CSATYGGANYEQYF. CDR3 bases: TGCAGTGCTACCTACGGGGGCGCAAACTACGAGCAGTACTTC.